This TCR beta chain derives from a study of human T cells and chemical hapten exposure (dated by TCRdb to the early 2020s). Regarding the complete study: For sensitization, 2% DPC in acetone was applied to a 2 cm by 2 cm area of upper inner arm skin. Throughout the study period of 20 to 25 weeks, patients also received therapeutic DPC doses to the scalp every week. Patch testing on the upper back used Finn chambers containing 0.01% DPC, with scoring done after 6 days according to International Contact Dermatitis Research Group standards. The patient cohort, mostly female, included alopecia areata with under or over 50% scalp involvement, alopecia totalis and alopecia universalis. Libraries were combined into a pool for sequencing, and differences in TCR yield between samples came mainly from small differences in library volumes within the pool. In alopecia patients, the study followed how the peripheral blood TCR repertoire changed in vivo over primary and secondary sensitization to diphenylcyclopropenone (DPC), a hapten. Blood samples were taken from patients before sensitization (week 0) and then at 2, 6 and about 24 weeks after DPC sensitization. Twenty-nine alopecia patients gave blood for TCR sequencing at one to four time points (pre-sensitization, 2, 6 and 24 weeks).

In light of the paper, this sample's time point label describes: patch test 3, about 24 weeks after DPC sensitization. The treatment or condition tag for this specimen amounts to: therapeutic diphenylcyclopropenone sensitization with weekly scalp DPC. At each patch-test visit, blood was drawn before the patch test was applied. Eligible patients were aged 18 to 70, diagnosed with alopecia, deemed suitable for DPC therapy, and excluded if pregnant. Total RNA was extracted from unfractionated whole blood that had been collected in Tempus Blood RNA tubes. This clonotype was seen a handful of times. There is no known antigen for this receptor. Base qualities are not provided; no much larger clone lies one nucleotide away. Counted from cysteine to phenylalanine, this CDR3 has 13 amino acids. The entry retains the CDR3 DNA only, 39 bases that are in frame from base 1. A distance of 8 bases separates the germline ends of V and J, which lose 3 bases and 6 bases respectively. CDR1 and CDR2 are read off the germline V gene as MGHRA and YSYEKL.

The library was obtained by RACE. Sequenced using a NextSeq 500. Library preparation attached unique molecular identifiers to individual cDNA molecules for quantitative, reproducible TCR counting. Each blood RNA sample was used to sequence both TCR alpha and TCR beta chains. Under the source paper's analysis protocol: Samples had a median of approximately 96,000 TCRs, with a range from 23,224 to 690,600. V, J and CDR3 annotation of the TCR reads was performed with the Decombinator software suite. To make PS versus PT1 abundance plots, every sample was subsampled to the same number of TCRs (28,000). TCRs were defined as expanded if absent before sensitization and observed at least eight times at the 2-week time point. TCRdb took the public reads, trimmed them with fastp at Q25, ran MiXCR for clone calling and kept in-frame beta chains. One record per CDR3 amino acid sequence lists the most common genes and DNA. None of the V and J calls come from the authors' own analysis; TCRdb made them. The sample has more than 150,000 distinct CDR3 sequences on record, 24% of them singletons. 2% to 3% of the sample belongs to the ten largest clones.

What the study reported, not specific to this receptor: Alopecia, a presumed autoimmune disease, was present in all patients, so the immune response of the patients might differ from that of healthy individuals. DPC sensitization did not change the number of TCRs with a frequency above 1 in 1000, and there was no evidence of changes in global repertoire structure. Expanded TCRs formed significantly more large CDR3 similarity clusters than pre-sensitization or healthy control sets, consistent with antigen-driven responses. Patch test score was positively correlated with the number of PT1 expanded TCRs, with significance at thresholds 8, 16 and 32 but not at 4. After repeated subsampling, the strength of the expansion versus patch-test correlation and the threshold at which it became significant changed.

The sample was whole blood, taken in connection with sensitization to the hapten diphenylcyclopropenone (DPC). The sequence derives from a woman aged 40 to 50 with alopecia areata. Some clones in this sample may be carry-over from other donors' samples. This chain joins TRBV4-1 to TRBJ2-2, with a weak D call of TRBD2 (5 bases match). The DNA reads as follows: TGCGCCAGCAGCCACCTAGCCCCCGGGGAGCTGTTTTTT. Its translation is CASSHLAPGELFF.